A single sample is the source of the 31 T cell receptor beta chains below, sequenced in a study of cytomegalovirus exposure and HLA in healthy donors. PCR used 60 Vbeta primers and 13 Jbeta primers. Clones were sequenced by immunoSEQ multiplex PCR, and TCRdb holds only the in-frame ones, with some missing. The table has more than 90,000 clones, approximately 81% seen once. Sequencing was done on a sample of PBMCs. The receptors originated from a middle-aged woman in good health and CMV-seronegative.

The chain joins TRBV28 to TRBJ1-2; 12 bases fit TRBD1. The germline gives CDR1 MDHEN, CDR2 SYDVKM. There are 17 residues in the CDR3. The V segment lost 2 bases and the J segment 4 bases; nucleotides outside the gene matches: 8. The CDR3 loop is CASSLAGQGALGYGYTF. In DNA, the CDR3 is TGTGCCAGCAGTTTAGCGGGACAGGGGGCGTTGGGCTATGGCTACACCTTC.

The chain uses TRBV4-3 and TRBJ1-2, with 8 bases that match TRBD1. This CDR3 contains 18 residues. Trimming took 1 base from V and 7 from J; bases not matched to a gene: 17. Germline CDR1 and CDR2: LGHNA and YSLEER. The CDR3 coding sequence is TGCGCCAGCAGCCAAGGATCTACAAGGCCCGGACAGGGATTTGGCTACACCTTC. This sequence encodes CASSQGSTRPGQGFGYTF.

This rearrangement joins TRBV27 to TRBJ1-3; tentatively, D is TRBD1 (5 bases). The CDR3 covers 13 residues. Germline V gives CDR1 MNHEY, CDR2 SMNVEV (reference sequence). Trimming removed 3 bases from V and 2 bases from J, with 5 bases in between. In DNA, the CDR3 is TGTGCCAGCAGTTTCAGGGCTGGAAACACCATATATTTT. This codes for CASSFRAGNTIYF.

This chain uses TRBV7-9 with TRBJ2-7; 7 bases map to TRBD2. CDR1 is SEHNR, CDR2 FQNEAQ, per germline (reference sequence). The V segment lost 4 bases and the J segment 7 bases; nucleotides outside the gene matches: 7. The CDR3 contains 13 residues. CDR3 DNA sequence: TGTGCCAGCAGCTCCAAGACAGCGGGGGAGCAGTACTTC. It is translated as CASSSKTAGEQYF.

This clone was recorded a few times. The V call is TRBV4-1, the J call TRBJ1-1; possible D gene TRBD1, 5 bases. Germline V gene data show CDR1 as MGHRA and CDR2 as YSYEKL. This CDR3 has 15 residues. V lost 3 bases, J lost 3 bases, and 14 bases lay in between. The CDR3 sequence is CASSHTGIVDTEAFF. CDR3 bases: TGCGCCAGCAGCCATACAGGAATCGTAGACACTGAAGCTTTCTTT.

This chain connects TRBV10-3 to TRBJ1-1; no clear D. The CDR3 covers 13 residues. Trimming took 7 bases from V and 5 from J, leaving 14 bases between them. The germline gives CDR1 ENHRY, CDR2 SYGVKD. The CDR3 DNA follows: TGTGCCATCAACGAGGGCCCGGAGACTGAAGCTTTCTTT. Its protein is CAINEGPETEAFF.

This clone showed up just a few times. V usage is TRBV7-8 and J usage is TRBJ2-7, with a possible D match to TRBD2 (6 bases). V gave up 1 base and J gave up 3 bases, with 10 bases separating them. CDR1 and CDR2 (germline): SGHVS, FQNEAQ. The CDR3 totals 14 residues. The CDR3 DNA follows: TGTGCCAGCAGCTTAGTAGCGGTTAACTACGAGCAGTACTTC. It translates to CASSLVAVNYEQYF.

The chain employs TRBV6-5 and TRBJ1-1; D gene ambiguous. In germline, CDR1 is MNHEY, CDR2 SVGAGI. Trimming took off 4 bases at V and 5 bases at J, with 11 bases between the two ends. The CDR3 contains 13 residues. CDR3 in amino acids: CASSFGWQTEAFF. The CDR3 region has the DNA TGTGCCAGCAGTTTCGGGTGGCAGACTGAAGCTTTCTTT.

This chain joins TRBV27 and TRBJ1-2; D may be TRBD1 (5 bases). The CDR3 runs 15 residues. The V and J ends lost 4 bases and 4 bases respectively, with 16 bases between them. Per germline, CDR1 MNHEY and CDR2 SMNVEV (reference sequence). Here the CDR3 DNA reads TGTGCCAGCAGTTCCTTCCAGGGTCGTTTCTATGGCTACACCTTC. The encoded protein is CASSSFQGRFYGYTF.

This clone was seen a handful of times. CDR3 amino acids: CASKARGLSEQYF. As DNA, the CDR3 is TGTGCCAGCAAAGCCCGGGGTTTGAGCGAGCAGTACTTC. V is TRBV28 and J is TRBJ2-7; a possible D gene is TRBD2 (5 bases). Germline loops: CDR1 MDHEN, CDR2 SYDVKM. The CDR3 consists of 13 residues. The V end lost 7 bases, the J end lost 6 bases, and 16 bases lay between the germline ends.

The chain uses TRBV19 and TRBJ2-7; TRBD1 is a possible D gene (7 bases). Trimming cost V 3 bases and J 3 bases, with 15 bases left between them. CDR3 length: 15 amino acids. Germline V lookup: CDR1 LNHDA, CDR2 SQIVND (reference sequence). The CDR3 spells CASSILQGGGYEQYF. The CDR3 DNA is TGTGCCAGTAGTATTTTGCAGGGGGGAGGCTACGAGCAGTACTTC.

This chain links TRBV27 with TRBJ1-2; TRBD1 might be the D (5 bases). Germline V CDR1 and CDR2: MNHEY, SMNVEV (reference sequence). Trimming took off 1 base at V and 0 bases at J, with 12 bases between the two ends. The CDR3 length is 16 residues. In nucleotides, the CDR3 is TGTGCCAGCAGTTTATTTGGGGCCTCAGCTAACTATGGCTACACCTTC. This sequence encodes CASSLFGASANYGYTF.

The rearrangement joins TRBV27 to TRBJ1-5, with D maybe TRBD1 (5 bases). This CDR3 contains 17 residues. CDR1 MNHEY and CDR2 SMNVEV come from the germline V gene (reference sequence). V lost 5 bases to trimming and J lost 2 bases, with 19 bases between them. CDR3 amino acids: CASSRFPSGGGNQPQHF. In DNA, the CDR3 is TGTGCCAGCAGTCGCTTCCCCTCGGGGGGTGGCAATCAGCCCCAGCATTTT.

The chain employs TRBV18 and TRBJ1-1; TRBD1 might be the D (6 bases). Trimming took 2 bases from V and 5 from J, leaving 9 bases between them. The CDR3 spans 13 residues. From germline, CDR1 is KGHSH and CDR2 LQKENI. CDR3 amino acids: CASSPWGQTEAFF. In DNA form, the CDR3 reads TGTGCCAGCTCACCATGGGGGCAAACTGAAGCTTTCTTT.

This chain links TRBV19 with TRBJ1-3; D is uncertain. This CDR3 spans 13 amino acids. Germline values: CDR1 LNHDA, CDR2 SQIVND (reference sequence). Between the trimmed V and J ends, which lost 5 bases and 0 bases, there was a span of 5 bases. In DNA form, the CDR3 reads TGTGCCAGTAGTTTTAGCTCTGGAAACACCATATATTTT. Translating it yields CASSFSSGNTIYF.

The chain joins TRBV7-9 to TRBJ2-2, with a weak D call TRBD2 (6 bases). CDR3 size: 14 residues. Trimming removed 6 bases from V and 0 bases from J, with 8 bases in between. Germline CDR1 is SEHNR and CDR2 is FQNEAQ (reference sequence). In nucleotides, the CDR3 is TGTGCCAGCAGGGCGGGATCGAACACCGGGGAGCTGTTTTTT. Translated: CASRAGSNTGELFF.

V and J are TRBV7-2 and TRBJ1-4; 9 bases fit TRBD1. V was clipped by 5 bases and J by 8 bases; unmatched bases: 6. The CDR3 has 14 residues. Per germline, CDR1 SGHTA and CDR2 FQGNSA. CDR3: CASSPDRGGEKLFF. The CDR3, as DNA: TGTGCCAGCAGCCCGGACAGGGGTGGGGAAAAACTGTTTTTT.

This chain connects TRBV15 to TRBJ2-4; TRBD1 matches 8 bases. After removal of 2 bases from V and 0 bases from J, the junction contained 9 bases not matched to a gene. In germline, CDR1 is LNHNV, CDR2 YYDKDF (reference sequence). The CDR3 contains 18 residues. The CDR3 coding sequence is TGTGCCACCAGCAGAAGGACAGGGTTATATCTAGCCAAAAACATTCAGTACTTC. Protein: CATSRRTGLYLAKNIQYF.

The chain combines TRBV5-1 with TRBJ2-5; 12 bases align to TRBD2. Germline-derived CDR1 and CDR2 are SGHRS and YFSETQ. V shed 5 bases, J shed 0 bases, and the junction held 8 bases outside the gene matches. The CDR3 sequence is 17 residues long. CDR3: CASRTPRTSGDQETQYF. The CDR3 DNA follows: TGCGCCAGCAGAACCCCGAGGACTAGCGGGGACCAAGAGACCCAGTACTTC.

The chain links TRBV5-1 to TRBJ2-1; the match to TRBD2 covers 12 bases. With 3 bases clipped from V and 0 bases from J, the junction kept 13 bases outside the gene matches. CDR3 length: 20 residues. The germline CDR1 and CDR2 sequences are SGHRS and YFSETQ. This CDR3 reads CASSSRTSGVARSSYNEQFF. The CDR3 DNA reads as TGCGCCAGCAGCTCCCGGACTAGCGGGGTAGCAAGGAGCTCCTACAATGAGCAGTTCTTC.

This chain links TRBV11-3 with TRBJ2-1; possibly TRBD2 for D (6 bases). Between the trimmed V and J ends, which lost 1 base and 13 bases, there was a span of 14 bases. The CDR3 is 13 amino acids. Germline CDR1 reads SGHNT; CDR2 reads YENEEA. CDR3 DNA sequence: TGTGCCAGCAGCTTAGGATTTGGGGGGTCACAGTTCTTC. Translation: CASSLGFGGSQFF.

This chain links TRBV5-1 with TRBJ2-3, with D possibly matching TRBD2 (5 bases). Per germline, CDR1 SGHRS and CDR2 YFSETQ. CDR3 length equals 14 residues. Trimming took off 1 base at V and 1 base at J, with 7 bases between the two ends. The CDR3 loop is CASSLFGGTDTQYF. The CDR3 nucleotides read TGCGCCAGCAGCTTGTTCGGGGGCACAGATACGCAGTATTTT.

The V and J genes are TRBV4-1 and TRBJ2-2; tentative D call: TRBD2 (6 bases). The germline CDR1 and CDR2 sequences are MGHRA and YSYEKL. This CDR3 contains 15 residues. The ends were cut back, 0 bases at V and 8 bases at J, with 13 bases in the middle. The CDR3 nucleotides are TGCGCCAGCAGCCAAGATGGGGGGATAGCGGGGGAGCTGTTTTTT. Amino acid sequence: CASSQDGGIAGELFF.

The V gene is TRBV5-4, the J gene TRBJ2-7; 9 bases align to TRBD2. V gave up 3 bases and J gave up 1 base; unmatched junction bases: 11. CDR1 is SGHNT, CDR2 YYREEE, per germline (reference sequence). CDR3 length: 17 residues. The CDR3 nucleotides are TGTGCCAGCAGCTGGGGGGGGGTAGCGGGAGCATCCTACGAGCAGTACTTC. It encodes CASSWGGVAGASYEQYF.

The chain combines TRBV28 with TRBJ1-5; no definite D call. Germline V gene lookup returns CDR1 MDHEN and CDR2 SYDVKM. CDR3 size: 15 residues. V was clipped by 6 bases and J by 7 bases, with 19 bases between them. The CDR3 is CASSRSGGRGQPQHF. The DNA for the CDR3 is TGTGCCAGCAGCAGGTCCGGAGGGCGAGGCCAGCCCCAGCATTTT.

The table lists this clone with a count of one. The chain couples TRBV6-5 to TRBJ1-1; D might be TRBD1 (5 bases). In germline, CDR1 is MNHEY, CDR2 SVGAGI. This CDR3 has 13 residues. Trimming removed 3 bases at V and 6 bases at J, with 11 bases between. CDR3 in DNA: TGTGCCAGCAGTTATCTACAGGCTTCTGAAGCTTTCTTT. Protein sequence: CASSYLQASEAFF.

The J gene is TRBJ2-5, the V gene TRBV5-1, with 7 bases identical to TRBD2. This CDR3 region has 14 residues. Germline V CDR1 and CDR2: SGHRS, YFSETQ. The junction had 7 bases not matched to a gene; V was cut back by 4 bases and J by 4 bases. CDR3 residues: CASSRSGGGETQYF. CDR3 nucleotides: TGCGCCAGCAGCCGGAGTGGGGGGGGAGAGACCCAGTACTTC.

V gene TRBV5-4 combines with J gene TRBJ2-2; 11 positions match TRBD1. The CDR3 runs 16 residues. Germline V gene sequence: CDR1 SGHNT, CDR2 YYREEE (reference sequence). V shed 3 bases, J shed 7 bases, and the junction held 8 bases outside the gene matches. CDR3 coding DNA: TGTGCCAGCAGCTCACCGGGACAGGGGGACCTCGGGGAGCTGTTTTTT. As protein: CASSSPGQGDLGELFF.

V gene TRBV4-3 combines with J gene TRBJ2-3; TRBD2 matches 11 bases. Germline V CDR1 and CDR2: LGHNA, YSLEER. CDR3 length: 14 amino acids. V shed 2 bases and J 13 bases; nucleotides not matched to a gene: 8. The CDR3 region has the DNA TGCGCCAGCAGCCAAACAGCTACTAGCGGGAGAAAGTATTTT. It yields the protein CASSQTATSGRKYF.

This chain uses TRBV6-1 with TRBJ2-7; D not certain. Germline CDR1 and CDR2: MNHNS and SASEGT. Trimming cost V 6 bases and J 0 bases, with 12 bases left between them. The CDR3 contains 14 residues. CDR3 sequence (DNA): TGTGCCAGCAGAGCACCTACCTACTCCTACGAGCAGTACTTC. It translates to CASRAPTYSYEQYF.

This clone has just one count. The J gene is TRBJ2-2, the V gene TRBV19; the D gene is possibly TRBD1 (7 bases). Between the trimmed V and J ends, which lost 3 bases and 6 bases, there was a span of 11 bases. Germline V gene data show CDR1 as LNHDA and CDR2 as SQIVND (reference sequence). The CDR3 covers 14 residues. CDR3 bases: TGTGCCAGTAGTATCGGAGGGGGCGCCGGGGAGCTGTTTTTT. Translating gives CASSIGGGAGELFF.